Sequencing of this TCR beta chain was carried out in a study of blood T cell repertoires in COVID-19. Concerning this clone itself: A junction end diverges from the germline sequence, so it may reflect a read error.

Profiled with immunoSEQ multiplex PCR; TCRdb holds only in-frame clones, not every one. The table lists some 180,000 clones, 70% to 90% of them singletons. The germline gives CDR1 SGDLS, CDR2 YYNGEE. The CDR3 consists of 14 residues. The sequence derives from a woman older than 75 with COVID-19, enrolled during active disease. The sample comprised peripheral blood. The chain has TRBV9 and TRBJ1-3; a weak D match, TRBD1 (5 bases). CDR3 loop: CAGSVEGNGNTIYF. CDR3 DNA: TGTGCCGGCAGCGTAGAGGGGAATGGAAACACCATATATTTT.